One and the same sample provided the 13 T cell receptor beta chains below, sequenced in a study of blood T cell repertoires in COVID-19. Method: immunoSEQ multiplex PCR; TCRdb's copy keeps in-frame clones and lacks some. This sample has a few hundred thousand clones, with approximately 90% found just once. Input material: peripheral blood. These receptors were collected from a man in his fifties or sixties with COVID-19, enrolled during active disease.

This clone has only one observation. V usage is TRBV10-3 and J usage is TRBJ2-3; a weak D match, TRBD2 (5 bases). The CDR3 length is 16 residues. With 5 bases removed from V and 2 bases from J, the gap between germline ends came to 17 bases. The germline CDR1 and CDR2 sequences are ENHRY and SYGVKD. The CDR3 sequence is CAISLDQPGTTDTQYF. CDR3 coding DNA: TGTGCCATCAGTCTCGATCAGCCGGGAACCACAGATACGCAGTATTTT.

This rearrangement joins TRBV7-3 to TRBJ2-2; 9 bases map to TRBD2. The ends lost 5 bases at V and 5 bases at J; junction bases unmatched: 12. The CDR3 totals 17 residues. Germline lookup yields CDR1 SGHTA and CDR2 FQGTGA. The CDR3 DNA sequence: TGTGCCAGCAGCCCGCCGGGACGCGCGGGGGGGACCGGGGAGCTGTTTTTT. As protein: CASSPPGRAGGTGELFF. Supplemented by reference TRBV7-3 and TRBJ2-2, the full variable domain reads GAGVSQTPSNKVTEKGKYVELRCDPISGHTALYWYRQSLGQGPEFLIYFQGTGAADDSGLPNDRFFAVRPEGSVSTLKIQRTERGDSAVYLCASSPPGRAGGTGELFFGEGSRLTVL.

The chain joins TRBV30 to TRBJ1-1; 8 bases fit TRBD1. Looked up from germline, CDR1 is GTSNPN and CDR2 is SVGIG (reference sequence). There are 13 residues in the CDR3. V lost 2 bases, J lost 3 bases, and 2 bases stayed unmatched. This CDR3 reads CAWSLQGDTEAFF. The CDR3 region has the DNA TGTGCCTGGAGTTTACAGGGGGACACTGAAGCTTTCTTT.

This chain connects TRBV10-2 to TRBJ2-1; 10 bases line up with TRBD2. V gave up 7 bases and J gave up 8 bases; unmatched junction bases: 8. The CDR3 totals 14 residues. Per germline, CDR1 WSHSY and CDR2 SAAADI. The CDR3 bases are TGCGCCAGCAATCTAGCGGGAGTGGGCCATGAGCAGTTCTTC. This gives the protein CASNLAGVGHEQFF.

V gene TRBV7-2 combines with J gene TRBJ2-2; TRBD2 matches at 14 bases. Germline-derived CDR1 and CDR2 are SGHTA and FQGNSA. The CDR3 totals 16 residues. J was trimmed by 4 bases and V by 5 bases; bases with no gene match: 3. The CDR3 loop reads CASSPGTSGGTGELFF. The CDR3 DNA sequence: TGTGCCAGCAGCCCTGGGACTAGCGGGGGCACCGGGGAGCTGTTTTTT.

The gene calls are TRBV27 and TRBJ1-2, with a tentative D call TRBD1 (6 bases). V lost 3 bases to trimming and J lost 4 bases, with 12 bases between them. From germline, CDR1 is MNHEY and CDR2 SMNVEV (reference sequence). The CDR3 is 14 amino acids. Here the CDR3 DNA reads TGTGCCAGCAGTTTCACAGGGTTCTCCTATGGCTACACCTTC. Its translation is CASSFTGFSYGYTF.

This chain joins TRBV7-9 and TRBJ2-2; D is unclear. V lost 5 bases to trimming and J lost 5 bases, with 12 bases between them. The CDR3 is 14 residues long. Germline V gene sequence: CDR1 SEHNR, CDR2 FQNEAQ (reference sequence). CDR3 DNA: TGTGCCAGCAGCCTCCCTATTAATACCGGGGAGCTGTTTTTT. Translated, it gives CASSLPINTGELFF.

V and J are TRBV5-5 and TRBJ1-4; D might be TRBD1 (6 bases). V lost 2 bases, J lost 6 bases, and 17 bases lay in between. This CDR3 comprises 16 residues. In germline, CDR1 is SGHKS, CDR2 YYEKEE (reference sequence). The CDR3 protein is CASSLARDTNDEKLFF. CDR3 sequence (DNA): TGTGCCAGCAGCTTAGCCAGGGACACCAACGATGAAAAACTGTTTTTT.

This clone was found once. The chain is built from TRBV6-5 and TRBJ2-7; 10 bases match TRBD2. The CDR3 has 15 residues. Germline CDR1 MNHEY, CDR2 SVGAGI. Unmatched junction bases numbered 6, after V lost 6 bases and J lost 1 base. CDR3 loop: CASSSSGGGSYEQYF. CDR3 nucleotide sequence: TGTGCCAGCAGCTCGAGCGGGGGGGGTTCCTACGAGCAGTACTTC.

This sequence joins TRBV28 and TRBJ1-2; D unresolved. CDR3 length: 12 residues. V was shortened by 7 bases and J by 4 bases, with 10 bases between the two germline ends. Germline CDR1 is MDHEN and CDR2 is SYDVKM. The CDR3 sequence: CASTQARYGYTF. Here the CDR3 DNA reads TGTGCCAGCACCCAGGCGCGCTATGGCTACACCTTC.

The rearrangement joins TRBV7-3 to TRBJ2-3; 9 bases are a match to TRBD2. The CDR3 contains 16 residues. From germline, CDR1 is SGHTA and CDR2 FQGTGA. J lost 0 bases, V lost 5 bases, and 6 bases had no gene match. The CDR3 loop is CASSPGLALSTDTQYF. The CDR3, as DNA: TGTGCCAGCAGCCCAGGACTAGCGCTTAGCACAGATACGCAGTATTTT.

The chain has TRBV28 and TRBJ2-7; TRBD1 aligns across 9 bases. Germline V gene data show CDR1 as MDHEN and CDR2 as SYDVKM. V shed 3 bases, J shed 6 bases, and the junction held 9 bases outside the gene matches. This CDR3 contains 15 residues. This CDR3 is CASSLSGQGFREQYF. The CDR3 DNA sequence: TGTGCCAGCAGTTTGTCAGGACAGGGGTTTCGCGAGCAGTACTTC.

This rearrangement joins TRBV7-8 to TRBJ1-5; 9 positions agree with TRBD1. CDR1 and CDR2 (germline): SGHVS, FQNEAQ. The CDR3 covers 15 residues. The J segment lost 4 bases and the V segment lost 6 bases, leaving 7 bases of the junction unmatched. The CDR3 sequence is CASSSRDRVNQPQHF. DNA of the CDR3: TGTGCCAGCAGTTCCCGGGACAGGGTAAATCAGCCCCAGCATTTT. Variable domain in full (rest from reference TRBV7-8 and TRBJ1-5): GAGVSQSPRYKVAKRGQDVALRCDPISGHVSLFWYQQALGQGPEFLTYFQNEAQLDKSGLPSDRFFAERPEGSVSTLKIQRTQQEDSAVYLCASSSRDRVNQPQHFGDGTRLSIL.